The 18 T cell receptor beta chains in this list originate from one sample, sequenced in a study of technical replicates of blood from a handful of donors. Sequencing used immunoSEQ multiplex PCR; TCRdb keeps in-frame clones, though not all of them. This sample has more than 75,000 clones, with around 94% found just once. Sequences were obtained from T cells isolated from PBMCs. These receptors originate from a human donor in good health.

This clone was observed a single time. The chain has TRBV28 and TRBJ2-1; D is unclear. This CDR3 has 14 amino acids. The germline CDR1 and CDR2 sequences are MDHEN and SYDVKM. V lost 2 bases and J lost 1, with 6 bases in between. The CDR3 is CASSLGQSYNEQFF. In nucleotides, the CDR3 is TGTGCCAGCAGTTTAGGGCAGTCCTACAATGAGCAGTTCTTC.

This sequence joins TRBV7-9 and TRBJ2-3, with 7 bases identical to TRBD2. Germline values: CDR1 SEHNR, CDR2 FQNEAQ (reference sequence). Unmatched junction bases numbered 3, after V lost 1 base and J lost 2 bases. The CDR3 loop spans 15 amino acids. The CDR3 reads CASSLVGRATDTQYF. In DNA form, the CDR3 reads TGTGCCAGCAGCTTAGTAGGGAGGGCCACAGATACGCAGTATTTT.

This chain connects TRBV23-1 to TRBJ1-1; TRBD1 matches 7 bases. TRBV23-1 is noted as an ORF with a role that remains uncertain. The V gene end was trimmed by 6 bases and the J gene end by 5 bases; junction bases not matched to a gene: 15. This CDR3 is built from 16 residues. The CDR3 region has the DNA TGCGCCAGCAGGCCGACCGACAGGGAACCTTTTACTGAAGCTTTCTTT. Translation: CASRPTDREPFTEAFF.

J is TRBJ1-1 and V is TRBV28; possible D gene TRBD1, 5 bases. Germline values: CDR1 MDHEN, CDR2 SYDVKM. This CDR3 contains 13 residues. The V end lost 7 bases, the J end lost 3 bases, and 12 bases lay between the germline ends. This CDR3 is CASTLGGDTEAFF. The CDR3 DNA is TGTGCCAGCACCCTGGGGGGGGACACTGAAGCTTTCTTT.

V usage is TRBV5-8 and J usage is TRBJ2-1; D is undetermined. The V gene lost 2 bases and the J gene lost 7 bases, with 19 bases spanning the gap. This CDR3 has 16 amino acids. Germline V lookup: CDR1 SGHTS, CDR2 YDEGEE. CDR3 nucleotides: TGTGCCAGCAGCTTTGCGCGGCAGTTTATCCAGAATGAGCAGTTCTTC. It encodes CASSFARQFIQNEQFF.

This clone was picked up one time. The chain uses TRBV15 and TRBJ2-2; D might be TRBD2 (5 bases). Trimming stripped 1 base from V and 7 bases from J, with 22 bases between. The CDR3 has 18 residues. Germline loops: CDR1 LNHNV, CDR2 YYDKDF (reference sequence). CDR3 amino acids: CATSRGSDSPNVGGELFF. DNA for the CDR3: TGTGCCACCAGCAGAGGCTCGGACTCCCCAAATGTGGGCGGGGAGCTGTTTTTT.

The CDR3 protein is CASSSRGLGYGYTF. CDR3 in DNA: TGTGCCAGCAGCTCTAGGGGTTTGGGCTATGGCTACACCTTC. This chain joins TRBV7-3 and TRBJ1-2, with D possibly being TRBD1 (5 bases). Per the germline V gene, CDR1 is SGHTA and CDR2 is FQGTGA. Trimming pared 4 bases from V and 4 bases from J, leaving 13 bases between. The CDR3 runs 14 residues.

The chain is built from TRBV5-1 and TRBJ2-7; 7 bases are a match to TRBD1. The CDR3 contains 15 residues. The germline gives CDR1 SGHRS, CDR2 YFSETQ. The trim removed 0 bases at V and 4 bases at J, leaving 7 bases unmatched. The CDR3 loop reads CASSLAKGANYEQYF. The DNA of the CDR3 is TGCGCCAGCAGCTTGGCGAAGGGGGCGAATTACGAGCAGTACTTC.

The genes are TRBV19 and TRBJ1-1; D unresolved. Trimming cost V 3 bases and J 1 base, with 12 bases left between them. CDR3 length: 15 amino acids. Germline CDR1 reads LNHDA; CDR2 reads SQIVND (reference sequence). CDR3 amino acids: CASSILFSKNTEAFF. In nucleotides, the CDR3 is TGTGCCAGTAGTATTTTGTTCAGTAAGAACACTGAAGCTTTCTTT. The full variable domain, completed using reference TRBV19 and TRBJ1-1, is DGGITQSPKYLFRKEGQNVTLSCEQNLNHDAMYWYRQDPGQGLRLIYYSQIVNDFQKGDIAEGYSVSREKKESFPLTVTSAQKNPTAFYLCASSILFSKNTEAFFGQGTRLTVV.

The chain joins TRBV5-1 to TRBJ1-1, with D perhaps TRBD1 (5 bases). Germline-derived CDR1 and CDR2 are SGHRS and YFSETQ. The CDR3 length is 15 residues. With 7 bases removed from V and 3 bases from J, the gap between germline ends came to 19 bases. CDR3 DNA: TGCGCCAGCCTGGAGGGTCTGGGGCTTGACACTGAAGCTTTCTTT. This encodes CASLEGLGLDTEAFF.

The chain carries TRBV10-2 and TRBJ2-1; 8 bases fit TRBD2. V lost 7 bases, J lost 4 bases, and 6 bases stayed unmatched. Germline-derived CDR1 and CDR2 are WSHSY and SAAADI. This CDR3 has 14 amino acids. DNA of the CDR3: TGCGCCAGCACTAGCGGGTACGAATACAATGAGCAGTTCTTC. It encodes CASTSGYEYNEQFF.

This chain uses TRBV30 with TRBJ1-2, with TRBD1 matching over 8 bases. From germline, CDR1 is GTSNPN and CDR2 SVGIG (reference sequence). Trimming removed 1 base from V and 3 bases from J; junction bases left unmatched: 1. This CDR3 has 13 residues. The CDR3 DNA reads as TGTGCCTGGAGTGAGACAGGGGACTATGGCTACACCTTC. Translating it yields CAWSETGDYGYTF.

J is TRBJ2-2 and V is TRBV6-5, with TRBD2 matching 7 bases. The germline gives CDR1 MNHEY, CDR2 SVGAGI. V lost 4 bases, J lost 5 bases, and 4 bases stayed unmatched. The CDR3 is 14 amino acids. The CDR3 protein is CASSWRERTGELFF. The CDR3 DNA reads TGTGCCAGCAGTTGGCGGGAGAGAACCGGGGAGCTGTTTTTT.

This chain uses TRBV2 with TRBJ2-7; the match to TRBD2 covers 8 bases. Germline assignment: CDR1 SNHLY and CDR2 FYNNEI. J was trimmed by 4 bases and V by 3 bases; bases with no gene match: 14. The CDR3 runs 17 residues. CDR3 sequence reads: CASSDRRLLSGSYEQYF. The CDR3 DNA is TGTGCCAGCAGTGATAGAAGACTACTCAGCGGGAGTTACGAGCAGTACTTC.

Only a few counts were recorded for this clone. This rearrangement joins TRBV7-8 to TRBJ2-1, with TRBD2 as a possible D gene (6 bases). The CDR3 extends over 16 amino acids. The germline V gene has CDR1 SGHVS and CDR2 FQNEAQ. Trimming took off 2 bases at V and 0 bases at J, with 11 bases between the two ends. As DNA, the CDR3 is TGTGCCAGCAGCTTAACTAGCCAGAACTCCTACAATGAGCAGTTCTTC. Its translation: CASSLTSQNSYNEQFF.

The genes are TRBV4-3 and TRBJ2-1; TRBD2 agrees at 11 bases. CDR1 and CDR2 (germline): LGHNA, YSLEER. After removal of 1 base from V and 6 bases from J, the junction contained 5 bases not matched to a gene. The CDR3 runs to 16 residues. The DNA for the CDR3 is TGCGCCAGCAGCCAAGTTTTCCTAGCGGGAGGCAATGAGCAGTTCTTC. Translated, it gives CASSQVFLAGGNEQFF.

In DNA form, the CDR3 reads TGTGCCAGCAGTGGCAGGGGGCCTTACTATGGCTACACCTTC. Encoded protein: CASSGRGPYYGYTF. The gene calls are TRBV25-1 and TRBJ1-2, with 8 bases identical to TRBD1. V trimming: 4 bases; J trimming: 3 bases; junction bases outside the gene matches: 4. CDR1 and CDR2 from the germline V gene are MGHDK and SYGVNS. The CDR3 has 14 residues.

The chain carries TRBV2 and TRBJ1-1; 8 positions agree with TRBD1. CDR3 length: 13 residues. Germline CDR1 and CDR2: SNHLY and FYNNEI. J was trimmed by 5 bases and V by 5 bases; bases with no gene match: 4. The CDR3: CASSRTGTTEAFF. CDR3 bases: TGTGCCAGCAGTCGGACAGGGACGACTGAAGCTTTCTTT.